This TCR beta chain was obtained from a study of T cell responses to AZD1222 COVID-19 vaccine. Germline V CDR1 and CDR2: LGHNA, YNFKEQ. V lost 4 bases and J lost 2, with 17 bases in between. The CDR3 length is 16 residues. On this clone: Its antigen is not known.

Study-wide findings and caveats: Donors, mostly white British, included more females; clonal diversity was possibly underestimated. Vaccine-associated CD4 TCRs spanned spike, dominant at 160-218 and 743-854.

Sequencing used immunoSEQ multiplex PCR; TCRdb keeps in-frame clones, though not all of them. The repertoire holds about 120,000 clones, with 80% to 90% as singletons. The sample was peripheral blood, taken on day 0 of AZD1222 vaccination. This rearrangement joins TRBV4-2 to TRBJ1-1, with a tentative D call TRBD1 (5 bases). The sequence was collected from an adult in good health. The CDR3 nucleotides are TGTGCCAGCAGCCGAAAAAGAGCCCAGGGTAACACTGAAGCTTTCTTT. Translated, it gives CASSRKRAQGNTEAFF.